Each of the 25 T cell receptor beta chains below was sequenced from the same sample in a study of cytomegalovirus exposure and HLA in healthy donors. The PCR contained 60 Vbeta and 13 Jbeta primers. The repertoire was sequenced with immunoSEQ multiplex PCR; TCRdb's copy has only in-frame clones and lacks some. The data hold 130,000 or so clones, with roughly 66% observed a single time. What was sequenced was PBMCs. Source of these receptors: a man in his late teens or twenties in good health and CMV-seronegative.

The chain carries TRBV28 and TRBJ2-2; weak D call: TRBD1 (6 bases). The CDR3 is made up of 14 amino acids. Trimming stripped 2 bases from V and 3 bases from J, with 7 bases between. Germline V gene sequence: CDR1 MDHEN, CDR2 SYDVKM. The CDR3 spells CASSLRGYTGELFF. DNA of the CDR3: TGTGCCAGCAGTTTAAGGGGGTACACCGGGGAGCTGTTTTTT. Supplemented by reference TRBV28 and TRBJ2-2, the full variable domain reads DVKVTQSSRYLVKRTGEKVFLECVQDMDHENMFWYRQDPGLGLRLIYFSYDVKMKEKGDIPEGYSVSREKKERFSLILESASTNQTSMYLCASSLRGYTGELFFGEGSRLTVL.

The chain recombines TRBV18 with TRBJ2-7; 7 bases line up with TRBD2. Trimming took 2 bases from V and 5 from J; bases not matched to a gene: 12. The CDR3 extends over 16 amino acids. Germline V gives CDR1 KGHSH, CDR2 LQKENI. The CDR3 region is CASSPKSGRNVHEQYF. The CDR3 nucleotides are TGTGCCAGCTCACCAAAATCCGGGAGGAACGTCCACGAGCAGTACTTC. The variable domain in full, with the rest retrieved from reference TRBV18 and TRBJ2-7, is NAGVMQNPRHLVRRRGQEARLRCSPMKGHSHVYWYRQLPEEGLKFMVYLQKENIIDESGMPKERFSAEFPKEGPSILRIQQVVRGDSAAYFCASSPKSGRNVHEQYFGPGTRLTVT.

V gene TRBV7-8 combines with J gene TRBJ2-3, with unresolved D. This CDR3 contains 11 residues. With 5 bases removed from V and 5 bases from J, the gap between germline ends came to 5 bases. Germline V gene data show CDR1 as SGHVS and CDR2 as FQNEAQ. CDR3 DNA: TGTGCCAGCAGCGCACTAGATACGCAGTATTTT. It encodes CASSALDTQYF. Complete variable domain (other parts from reference TRBV7-8 and TRBJ2-3): GAGVSQSPRYKVAKRGQDVALRCDPISGHVSLFWYQQALGQGPEFLTYFQNEAQLDKSGLPSDRFFAERPEGSVSTLKIQRTQQEDSAVYLCASSALDTQYFGPGTRLTVL.

In its sample, this clone was seen a few times. This sequence joins TRBV2 and TRBJ2-1, with 10 bases identical to TRBD2. Germline CDR1 SNHLY, CDR2 FYNNEI. After removal of 6 bases from V and 7 bases from J, the junction contained 3 bases not matched to a gene. This CDR3 has 13 residues. CDR3 amino acids: CASRGGLANEQFF. CDR3 coding DNA: TGTGCCAGCAGGGGGGGACTAGCGAATGAGCAGTTCTTC.

This clone occurred a few times. The chain joins TRBV6-5 to TRBJ1-4; possible D gene TRBD1, 5 bases. The CDR3 is made up of 15 amino acids. Trimming cost V 8 bases and J 8 bases, with 21 bases left between them. Germline V lookup: CDR1 MNHEY, CDR2 SVGAGI. The CDR3 sequence is CASCPIGPGLEKLFF. In DNA form, the CDR3 reads TGTGCCAGCTGCCCCATCGGCCCAGGGTTGGAAAAACTGTTTTTT.

This clone was detected only once. The chain combines TRBV28 with TRBJ1-1, with D uncertain. Trimming took 1 base from V and 5 from J, leaving 11 bases between them. Germline V lookup: CDR1 MDHEN, CDR2 SYDVKM. There are 14 residues in the CDR3. The CDR3, as DNA: TGTGCCAGCAGTTTATCTTTCTCGGGTACTGAAGCTTTCTTT. Protein product: CASSLSFSGTEAFF.

J is TRBJ1-5 and V is TRBV27; TRBD1 matches 8 bases. Looked up from germline, CDR1 is MNHEY and CDR2 is SMNVEV (reference sequence). This CDR3 is 15 amino acids long. V shed 0 bases and J 6 bases; nucleotides not matched to a gene: 4. The CDR3 loop is CASSLSNRGAQPQHF. CDR3 bases: TGTGCCAGCAGTTTATCCAACAGGGGGGCTCAGCCCCAGCATTTT.

Only a few counts were recorded for this clone. V is TRBV5-1 and J is TRBJ2-1; 12 nucleotides match TRBD2. CDR3 length: 15 residues. Germline values: CDR1 SGHRS, CDR2 YFSETQ. J lost 6 bases, V lost 4 bases, and 5 bases had no gene match. CDR3 in DNA: TGCGCCAGCAGCCAGCTAGCGGGGGGGCCCAATGAGCAGTTCTTC. It specifies CASSQLAGGPNEQFF.

CDR3 in amino acids: CASRSRGRHGYTF. The CDR3 DNA reads TGTGCCAGCAGATCCAGGGGGCGTCATGGCTACACCTTC. The chain links TRBV28 to TRBJ1-2; 8 bases agree with TRBD1. The CDR3 is 13 amino acids. Germline V CDR1 and CDR2: MDHEN, SYDVKM. J gave up 6 bases and V 6 bases, and 6 bases lay outside the gene matches.

The J gene is TRBJ2-7, the V gene TRBV4-1; D might be TRBD2 (5 bases). V lost 0 bases and J lost 6, with 15 bases in between. Germline V gives CDR1 MGHRA, CDR2 YSYEKL. The CDR3 contains 15 residues. DNA of the CDR3: TGCGCCAGCAGCCAAGATCAACGGGGAGTGAGCGAGCAGTACTTC. Encoded protein: CASSQDQRGVSEQYF.

This sequence joins TRBV7-9 and TRBJ2-4, with TRBD1 matching over 8 bases. The CDR3 sequence is 14 residues long. The germline CDR1 and CDR2 sequences are SEHNR and FQNEAQ (reference sequence). J lost 6 bases, V lost 3 bases, and 4 bases had no gene match. The CDR3 here is CASSFDRGSNIQYF. The CDR3 nucleotides are TGTGCCAGCAGCTTCGACAGGGGTTCAAACATTCAGTACTTC.

There are a few counts of this clone. The chain uses TRBV7-9 and TRBJ2-1, with D tentatively TRBD1 (6 bases). The CDR3 is 18 amino acids. Germline lookup yields CDR1 SEHNR and CDR2 FQNEAQ (reference sequence). V was pared by 0 bases and J by 0 bases, with 15 bases between. CDR3 bases: TGTGCCAGCAGCTTAGCGCTTTCAAACAGGGTCTCCTACAATGAGCAGTTCTTC. Its translation: CASSLALSNRVSYNEQFF.

The chain carries TRBV7-9 and TRBJ1-3; a weak D match, TRBD1 (6 bases). CDR1 and CDR2 from the germline V gene are SEHNR and FQNEAQ (reference sequence). Trimming removed 4 bases at V and 2 bases at J, with 12 bases between. This CDR3 contains 15 residues. The CDR3 nucleotides read TGTGCCAGCAGCTATACCGGGACAACTGGAAACACCATATATTTT. Residues: CASSYTGTTGNTIYF.

The chain uses TRBV19 and TRBJ1-5; D unclear. In germline, CDR1 is LNHDA, CDR2 SQIVND (reference sequence). The CDR3 has 14 amino acids. V lost 10 bases and J lost 0, with 13 bases in between. The CDR3 DNA reads as TGTGCCACCCGTATGGGCTATAGCAATCAGCCCCAGCATTTT. Protein sequence: CATRMGYSNQPQHF.

The chain carries TRBV7-8 and TRBJ2-7; D may be TRBD1 (6 bases). Germline CDR1 is SGHVS and CDR2 is FQNEAQ. Trimming removed 2 bases at V and 4 bases at J, with 36 bases between. CDR3 length equals 22 residues. The CDR3: CASSLPLDSVGLGQMISYEQYF. The CDR3 nucleotides read TGTGCCAGCAGCTTACCTCTGGATAGTGTCGGCTTAGGACAGATGATATCTTACGAGCAGTACTTC.

J is TRBJ2-1 and V is TRBV30, with D perhaps TRBD2 (7 bases). CDR3 size: 16 residues. Germline lookup yields CDR1 GTSNPN and CDR2 SVGIG (reference sequence). Trimming pared 4 bases from V and 6 bases from J, leaving 22 bases between. DNA for the CDR3: TGTGCCTGGAAACGGTGGGGGGGGGCTGGGGGCAATGAGCAGTTCTTC. As protein: CAWKRWGGAGGNEQFF.

The chain recombines TRBV5-1 with TRBJ2-1; 8 nucleotides align to TRBD2. Looked up from germline, CDR1 is SGHRS and CDR2 is YFSETQ. After removal of 0 bases from V and 8 bases from J, the junction contained 4 bases not matched to a gene. The CDR3 extends over 14 amino acids. The CDR3 here is CASSLGASGYEQFF. The CDR3 DNA reads TGCGCCAGCAGCTTGGGGGCTAGCGGGTATGAGCAGTTCTTC.

The chain has TRBV5-5 and TRBJ1-2, with D possibly TRBD1 on 5 matching bases. CDR3 size: 15 residues. Germline V gene sequence: CDR1 SGHKS, CDR2 YYEKEE (reference sequence). Trimming left V 0 bases short and J 6 bases short, with 15 bases between. The CDR3 sequence is CASSLAAGIGNGYTF. As DNA, the CDR3 is TGTGCCAGCAGCTTGGCGGCAGGGATAGGGAATGGCTACACCTTC.

This chain uses TRBV30 with TRBJ2-2, with a weak D call TRBD1 (5 bases). The CDR3 spans 12 residues. Trimming took off 5 bases at V and 6 bases at J, with 10 bases between the two ends. The V gene's germline CDR1 is GTSNPN and CDR2 SVGIG (reference sequence). The CDR3 sequence is CAWAPGSGELFF. CDR3 in DNA: TGTGCCTGGGCCCCAGGGTCCGGGGAGCTGTTTTTT. Full variable domain (remainder filled in from reference TRBV30 and TRBJ2-2): SQTIHQWPATLVQPVGSPLSLECTVEGTSNPNLYWYRQAAGRGLQLLFYSVGIGQISSEVPQNLSASRPQDRQFILSSKKLLLSDSGFYLCAWAPGSGELFFGEGSRLTVL.

The rearrangement uses TRBV7-9 and TRBJ2-3, with TRBD2 matching over 8 bases. Germline V lookup: CDR1 SEHNR, CDR2 FQNEAQ (reference sequence). CDR3 length: 16 amino acids. Trimming at V came to 2 bases and at J to 2 bases, leaving 6 bases not matched to a gene. The CDR3 DNA is TGTGCCAGCAGCTTACGGACTAGCTACCACACAGATACGCAGTATTTT. Translation gives CASSLRTSYHTDTQYF.

This CDR3 reads CASSLDLSGSYNEQFF. For the CDR3, the DNA is TGTGCCAGCAGCTTAGATCTTAGCGGCTCCTACAATGAGCAGTTCTTC. V is TRBV11-3 and J is TRBJ2-1, with D possibly TRBD2 on 6 matching bases. Germline values: CDR1 SGHNT, CDR2 YENEEA. The CDR3 loop spans 16 amino acids. Deletions cut 0 bases from V and 0 bases from J, with 9 bases between.

This clone was seen a few times. The chain couples TRBV6-6 to TRBJ1-1; unclear D gene. Trimming took 7 bases from V and 1 from J, leaving 10 bases between them. CDR3 length equals 13 residues. Germline V gene data show CDR1 as MNHNY and CDR2 as SVGAGI (reference sequence). The CDR3 loop reads CASTPLRNTEAFF. The DNA for the CDR3 is TGTGCCAGCACCCCCCTCAGGAACACTGAAGCTTTCTTT.

This clone was recorded a few times. The J gene is TRBJ1-1, the V gene TRBV28; D not certain. Germline CDR1 MDHEN, CDR2 SYDVKM. The ends were cut back, 5 bases at V and 4 bases at J, with 11 bases in the middle. The CDR3 covers 13 residues. In DNA, the CDR3 is TGTGCCAGCAGTCCCTCGTCGGGCACTGAAGCTTTCTTT. Translating it yields CASSPSSGTEAFF.

This clone was observed once. The gene calls are TRBV5-6 and TRBJ1-2; no clear D gene. Germline loops: CDR1 SGHDT, CDR2 YYEEEE. V lost 1 base, J lost 6 bases, and 4 bases lay in between. CDR3 length equals 11 residues. The DNA of the CDR3 is TGTGCCAGCAGCTTGTATCATGGCTACACCTTC. This codes for CASSLYHGYTF.

This clone was detected once. The V and J genes are TRBV7-9 and TRBJ2-2; TRBD1 matches at 7 bases. The V segment lost 4 bases and the J segment 0 bases; nucleotides outside the gene matches: 5. Germline CDR1 is SEHNR and CDR2 is FQNEAQ (reference sequence). The CDR3 has 16 amino acids. CDR3 loop: CASSSGTASNTGELFF. In DNA, the CDR3 is TGTGCCAGCAGCTCGGGGACAGCCTCGAACACCGGGGAGCTGTTTTTT.